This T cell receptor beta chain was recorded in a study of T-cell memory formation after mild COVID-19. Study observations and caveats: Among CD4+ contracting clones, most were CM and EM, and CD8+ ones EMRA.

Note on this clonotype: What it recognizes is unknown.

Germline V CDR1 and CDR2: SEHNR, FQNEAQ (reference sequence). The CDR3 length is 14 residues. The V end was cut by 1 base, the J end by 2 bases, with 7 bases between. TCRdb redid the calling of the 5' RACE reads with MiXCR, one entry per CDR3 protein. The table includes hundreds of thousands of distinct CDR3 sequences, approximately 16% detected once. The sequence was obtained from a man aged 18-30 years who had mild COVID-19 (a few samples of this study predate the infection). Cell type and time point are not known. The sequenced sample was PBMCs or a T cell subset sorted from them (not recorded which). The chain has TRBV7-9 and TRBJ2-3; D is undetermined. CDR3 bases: TGTGCCAGCAGCTTAGTTTTTATCACAGATACGCAGTATTTT. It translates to CASSLVFITDTQYF. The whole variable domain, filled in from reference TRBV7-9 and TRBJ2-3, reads DTGVSQNPRHKITKRGQNVTFRCDPISEHNRLYWYRQTLGQGPEFLTYFQNEAQLEKSRLLSDRFSAERPKGSFSTLEIQRTEQGDSAMYLCASSLVFITDTQYFGPGTRLTVL.